These 31 T cell receptor beta chains originate from one sample sequenced in a study of CD8+CD57+ T cells in acquired aplastic anemia (dated by TCRdb to 2016 to 2019). Instrument on record: Illumina HiSeq 2000. Profiling of TCR beta VDJ combinations and CDR3 sequences used genomic DNA as the template. TCRdb reprocessing: public reads trimmed at Q25 with fastp, clones called with MiXCR, in-frame beta chains kept. Rows with a matching CDR3 protein are joined into one entry that keeps the most common DNA and genes. Present in this sample are 150,000 to 200,000 distinct CDR3 sequences, 50% to 75% of which were seen just once. Of the sample, about 43% falls within the top ten clones. Sequenced: sorted CD4+, CD8+, or CD8+CD57+ T cells (not recorded which) from PBMCs. The source is a human donor with severe aplastic anemia or a healthy control (not recorded which).

This sequence joins TRBV9 and TRBJ2-2; D is perhaps TRBD1 (7 bases). The V and J ends lost 1 base and 3 bases respectively, with 10 bases between them. The CDR3 sequence is 15 residues long. In germline, CDR1 is SGDLS, CDR2 YYNGEE. The CDR3 DNA reads TGTGCCAGCAGCGTACGCGGGACAGACACCGGGGAGCTGTTTTTT. It yields the protein CASSVRGTDTGELFF.

The chain joins TRBV19 to TRBJ1-5, with TRBD1 matching 7 bases. The germline CDR1 and CDR2 sequences are LNHDA and SQIVND (reference sequence). V shed 3 bases and J 0 bases; nucleotides not matched to a gene: 5. This CDR3 comprises 16 residues. The CDR3 DNA reads TGTGCCAGTAGTATTTCCGGGACAGATAGCAATCAGCCCCAGCATTTT. Its translation: CASSISGTDSNQPQHF.

On this clonotype: One junction end does not reproduce the germline sequence, and a read error may be involved. The CDR3 reads CASSRNSGANVLTF. The CDR3 region has the DNA TGTGCCAGCAGCCGAAACTCTGGGGCCAACGTCCTGACTTTC. The chain is built from TRBV4-1 and TRBJ2-6; no firm D call. CDR3 length: 14 residues. Per the germline V gene, CDR1 is MGHRA and CDR2 is YSYEKL.

The CDR3: CSVRDSYGYTF. CDR3 in DNA: TGCAGCGTTCGGGACAGCTATGGCTACACCTTC. The chain uses TRBV29-1 and TRBJ1-2; TRBD1 aligns across 7 bases. V gave up 5 bases and J gave up 4 bases; unmatched junction bases: 1. Germline CDR1 and CDR2: SQVTM and ANQGSEA. The CDR3 runs 11 residues.

Turning to this clonotype: Germline is not matched at one junction end, which may reflect a read error. The CDR3 nucleotides are TGTGCCAGCAGTCTAGCGGGACACACAGATACGCAGTATTTT. This gives the protein CASSLAGHTDTQYF. V is TRBV12-3 or TRBV12-4 and J is TRBJ2-3; 9 positions agree with TRBD2. CDR3 length equals 14 residues.

This sequence joins TRBV19 and TRBJ1-2; a weak D match, TRBD1 (5 bases). This CDR3 spans 15 amino acids. Trimming cost V 7 bases and J 3 bases, with 18 bases left between them. Germline-derived CDR1 and CDR2 are LNHDA and SQIVND (reference sequence). CDR3: CASTGTGQTDYGYTF. In DNA, the CDR3 is TGTGCCAGTACGGGGACGGGGCAGACTGACTATGGCTACACCTTC.

The chain carries TRBV25-1 and TRBJ2-7; TRBD1 matches at 9 bases. The CDR3 runs to 17 residues. Trimming cost V 4 bases and J 2 bases; bases outside gene matches: 12. Germline loops: CDR1 MGHDK, CDR2 SYGVNS. The CDR3 nucleotides read TGTGCCAGCAGTGTATCCCTGGGACAGGGTCCAGCCTACGAGCAGTACTTC. Its protein product is CASSVSLGQGPAYEQYF.

The chain uses TRBV19 and TRBJ2-1; D call uncertain. Trimming pared 3 bases from V and 4 bases from J, leaving 4 bases between. The CDR3 totals 12 residues. The germline gives CDR1 LNHDA, CDR2 SQIVND (reference sequence). The CDR3 region has the DNA TGTGCCAGTAGTATCGGGTACAATGAGCAGTTCTTC. Its protein is CASSIGYNEQFF. The full variable domain, its missing parts supplied by reference TRBV19 and TRBJ2-1, is DGGITQSPKYLFRKEGQNVTLSCEQNLNHDAMYWYRQDPGQGLRLIYYSQIVNDFQKGDIAEGYSVSREKKESFPLTVTSAQKNPTAFYLCASSIGYNEQFFGPGTRLTVL.

The count of this clonotype is one. V usage is TRBV19 and J usage is TRBJ1-6; D unresolved. Deletions cut 4 bases from V and 11 bases from J, with 12 bases between. This CDR3 contains 13 residues. The germline V gene encodes CDR1 LNHDA and CDR2 SQIVND (reference sequence). CDR3 nucleotide sequence: TGTGCCAGTAGTACACCCTCGAGGCCACCCCTCCACTTT. Translation: CASSTPSRPPLHF.

J is TRBJ2-7 and V is TRBV7-2; TRBD1 matches 7 bases. From germline, CDR1 is SGHTA and CDR2 FQGNSA. J was trimmed by 5 bases and V by 4 bases; bases with no gene match: 5. This CDR3 is built from 13 residues. DNA of the CDR3: TGTGCCAGCAGCTCGACAGGGTGGGACGAGCAGTACTTC. As protein: CASSSTGWDEQYF.

The chain carries TRBV5-4 and TRBJ2-5, with D possibly TRBD1 on 5 matching bases. The CDR3 covers 13 residues. Trimming pared 5 bases from V and 2 bases from J, leaving 10 bases between. Per germline, CDR1 SGHNT and CDR2 YYREEE (reference sequence). The CDR3 nucleotides are TGTGCCAGCAGTTTGACAGCTCAAGAGACCCAGTACTTC. Translated: CASSLTAQETQYF.

This clonotype turned up a few times. The V call is TRBV10-3, the J call TRBJ2-6, with TRBD1 as a possible D gene (5 bases). Germline CDR1 and CDR2: ENHRY and SYGVKD. The CDR3 has 18 residues. V lost 0 bases to trimming and J lost 0 bases, with 12 bases between them. In nucleotides, the CDR3 is TGTGCCATCAGTGAGTCGAGAAGGGGCTCCTCTGGGGCCAACGTCCTGACTTTC. It codes for CAISESRRGSSGANVLTF.

The chain couples TRBV10-3 to TRBJ2-7; D is undetermined. The CDR3 contains 12 residues. The V end lost 8 bases, the J end lost 0 bases, and 8 bases lay between the germline ends. Germline CDR1 and CDR2: ENHRY and SYGVKD. The DNA of the CDR3 is TGTGCCATCCAAAGGAACTCCTACGAGCAGTACTTC. As protein: CAIQRNSYEQYF.

This clonotype came up once. V usage is TRBV4-2 and J usage is TRBJ2-1; unclear D gene. Germline CDR1 reads LGHNA; CDR2 reads YNFKEQ. The germline V and J ends were trimmed by 2 bases and 3 bases, with 11 bases remaining between them. This CDR3 region has 15 residues. The CDR3: CASSQPWTDYNEQFF. CDR3 sequence (DNA): TGTGCCAGCAGCCAACCTTGGACCGACTACAATGAGCAGTTCTTC.

The chain combines TRBV12-3 or TRBV12-4 with TRBJ2-2; 7 nucleotides align to TRBD2. The trim removed 5 bases at V and 4 bases at J, leaving 7 bases unmatched. The CDR3 extends over 15 amino acids. The CDR3 nucleotides are TGTGCCAGCAGTCCGTCTAGCGGAGGCACCGGGGAGCTGTTTTTT. It yields the protein CASSPSSGGTGELFF.

This clonotype appeared a few times. The V call is TRBV20-1, the J call TRBJ1-2; unclear D gene. Germline-derived CDR1 and CDR2 are DFQATT and SNEGSKA (reference sequence). Trimming took off 6 bases at V and 6 bases at J, with 26 bases between the two ends. This CDR3 contains 16 residues. For the CDR3, the DNA is TGCAGTGCCCCCGTACGCGCGGGCCTTTCCGGGCATGGCTACACCTTC. It specifies CSAPVRAGLSGHGYTF.

This clonotype was seen ten or more times. The CDR3 region is CASSPGLAGTTDTQYF. DNA of the CDR3: TGTGCCAGCAGTCCCGGACTAGCGGGGACCACAGATACGCAGTATTTT. The chain employs TRBV12-3 or TRBV12-4 and TRBJ2-3; 12 nucleotides agree with TRBD2. Trimming cost V 5 bases and J 2 bases; bases outside gene matches: 5. The length of the CDR3 is 16 residues.

This clonotype appeared a single time. The gene calls are TRBV12-3 or TRBV12-4 and TRBJ1-2; D unclear. V was trimmed by 3 bases and J by 7 bases, leaving 9 bases between them. The CDR3 covers 12 residues. The CDR3 region is CASSFTLAGYTF. In DNA form, the CDR3 reads TGTGCCAGCAGTTTCACATTGGCTGGCTACACCTTC.

The chain uses TRBV6-2 or TRBV6-3 and TRBJ2-3, with D hard to call. V was cut by 5 bases and J by 2 bases, with 14 bases left in between. The CDR3 is made up of 15 amino acids. Germline V gene data show CDR1 as MNHEY and CDR2 as SVGEGT. CDR3 coding DNA: TGTGCCAGCAGTCCGTTTTATGGGGACACAGATACGCAGTATTTT. Its protein product is CASSPFYGDTDTQYF.

Note on this clonotype: This likely comes from a read error, as the CDR3 has no conserved phenylalanine or tryptophan at its end. No DNA is shown, since the ends of the CDR3 on it are uncertain; the CDR3 is the one TCRdb lists. The chain combines TRBV6-4 with TRBJ2-7; TRBD1, as called in the table, went unchecked against the DNA. Germline CDR1 reads MRHNA; CDR2 reads SNTAGT. Both ends counted, the CDR3 spans 19 residues. CDR3 loop: CASTRMRGVPSKLQPTSST.

This chain connects TRBV20-1 to TRBJ2-7, with TRBD2 matching 10 bases. Trimming at V came to 6 bases and at J to 0 bases, leaving 8 bases not matched to a gene. This CDR3 has 15 amino acids. Germline values: CDR1 DFQATT, CDR2 SNEGSKA (reference sequence). CDR3 residues: CSARRTSGSSYEQYF. CDR3 nucleotide sequence: TGCAGTGCCAGACGGACTAGCGGTAGCTCCTACGAGCAGTACTTC.

This clonotype has ten or more counts. The gene calls are TRBV20-1 and TRBJ2-1; 10 nucleotides match TRBD2. Germline V CDR1 and CDR2: DFQATT, SNEGSKA (reference sequence). The CDR3 runs 15 residues. V gave up 1 base and J gave up 8 bases; unmatched junction bases: 8. The DNA of the CDR3 is TGCAGTGCTAGAGTAGCGGGGGGCCCCATCGATGAGCAGTTCTTC. This sequence encodes CSARVAGGPIDEQFF.

The chain couples TRBV25-1 to TRBJ1-2; possible D gene TRBD1, 5 bases. The CDR3 is 17 residues long. The germline CDR1 and CDR2 sequences are MGHDK and SYGVNS. The ends were cut back, 5 bases at V and 2 bases at J, with 21 bases in the middle. The CDR3 sequence is CASSSLTKVGPNYGYTF. The CDR3, as DNA: TGTGCCAGCAGTTCTCTCACAAAGGTGGGACCCAACTATGGCTACACCTTC.

The chain couples TRBV6-1 to TRBJ1-6, with D perhaps matching TRBD1 (6 bases). Germline V lookup: CDR1 MNHNS, CDR2 SASEGT. The CDR3 extends over 11 amino acids. CDR3 sequence: CAGGGISPLHF. DNA for the CDR3: TGTGCAGGGGGGGGAATTTCACCCCTCCACTTT.

This sequence joins TRBV29-1 and TRBJ1-3; D remains ambiguous. Per germline, CDR1 SQVTM and CDR2 ANQGSEA. V was trimmed by 6 bases and J by 0 bases, leaving 3 bases between them. The CDR3 is 11 residues long. The CDR3 loop is CSVSSGNTIYF. CDR3 DNA sequence: TGCAGCGTCTCCTCTGGAAACACCATATATTTT.

The genes are TRBV19 and TRBJ1-1, with D possibly being TRBD1 (6 bases). The length of the CDR3 is 16 residues. The germline gives CDR1 LNHDA, CDR2 SQIVND (reference sequence). The ends were cut back, 7 bases at V and 1 base at J, with 19 bases in the middle. The CDR3 is CASKLDSEIPNTEAFF. CDR3 nucleotides: TGTGCCAGTAAGTTGGACAGTGAAATCCCGAACACTGAAGCTTTCTTT.

In this sample, this clonotype turned up a few times. V is TRBV20-1 and J is TRBJ1-2; D uncertain. V was trimmed by 3 bases and J by 8 bases, leaving 10 bases between them. CDR1 and CDR2 from the germline V gene are DFQATT and SNEGSKA (reference sequence). This CDR3 is 11 amino acids long. CDR3 in amino acids: CSASLLRGYTF. CDR3 in DNA: TGCAGTGCTAGTCTCTTACGAGGCTACACCTTC.

The gene calls are TRBV7-9 and TRBJ2-1; D gene unclear. V lost 4 bases and J lost 12, with 13 bases in between. The germline CDR1 and CDR2 sequences are SEHNR and FQNEAQ (reference sequence). This CDR3 region has 12 residues. CDR3 sequence reads: CASSSELMRQFF. Here the CDR3 DNA reads TGTGCCAGCAGCTCCGAACTAATGAGGCAGTTCTTC.

This rearrangement joins TRBV19 to TRBJ2-7, with D perhaps TRBD2 (7 bases). Trimming removed 2 bases from V and 7 bases from J, with 18 bases in between. This CDR3 region has 15 residues. Germline V gene sequence: CDR1 LNHDA, CDR2 SQIVND (reference sequence). The CDR3 sequence: CASSISGGLYGEQYF. The CDR3 coding sequence is TGTGCCAGTAGTATATCGGGGGGCCTCTATGGTGAGCAGTACTTC.

The chain couples TRBV29-1 to TRBJ2-7, with 11 bases lining up with TRBD1. Germline lookup yields CDR1 SQVTM and CDR2 ANQGSEA. The CDR3 runs to 13 residues. The CDR3 nucleotides read TGCAGTTCTCCGGGACAGGGGGCCTACGAGCAGTACTTC. This gives the protein CSSPGQGAYEQYF.

This clonotype was recorded only once. The chain recombines TRBV12-3 or TRBV12-4 with TRBJ1-1, with 9 bases aligning to TRBD1. With V trimmed by 6 bases and J by 5 bases, 7 bases remained unmatched. The CDR3 contains 14 residues. CDR3 nucleotides: TGTGCCAGCAGACCGGGACAGGGTAAAACTGAAGCTTTCTTT. This gives the protein CASRPGQGKTEAFF.